The clone carrying this TCR beta chain came up a few times. This entry comes from a study of blood T cell repertoires in COVID-19. Study as a whole: Samples representing acute and convalescent COVID-19 were sourced from the United States, Italy and Spain. In each case, the material was cDNA or gDNA derived from T cells, B-cell-depleted T cells, or PBMCs.

The authors' processing: Amplification of reference gene primers provided the estimated nucleated cell counts. Produced via immunoSEQ multiplex PCR; TCRdb's table is partial and in-frame only. Clone size and the V and J calls come from that table; the DNA yielded D and trimming. The table records roughly 390,000 clones, approximately 81% of them present only once. The CDR3 has 16 amino acids. V was clipped by 3 bases and J by 1 base; unmatched bases: 9. In germline, CDR1 is SGHNT, CDR2 YYREEE (reference sequence). The V gene is TRBV5-4, the J gene TRBJ2-7, with 8 positions matching TRBD2. The sample was peripheral blood. This sequence originates from a woman under 30 with acute or convalescent COVID-19. For the CDR3, the DNA is TGTGCCAGCAGCTGGGGGGGTAGCGGGGTTTCCTACGAGCAGTACTTC. Residues: CASSWGGSGVSYEQYF.